The rows below give T cell receptor beta chains drawn from one sample of a study of cytomegalovirus exposure and HLA in healthy donors. Repertoires were generated with immunoSEQ multiplex PCR, while TCRdb's copy carries only in-frame clones and drops some. The sample has some 120,000 clones, around three quarters seen once. The sequencing input was PBMCs. The receptors were gathered from a woman in her thirties or forties in good health and CMV-seronegative. CDR3s include the opening cysteine and the closing phenylalanine or tryptophan. Each record gives: V gene, D gene, clone size, J gene, CDR3 protein, CDR3 DNA. D genes are given only for firm matches. Size is omitted from some rows. Given values are once, few, many or a class for expanded clones.

>TRBV5-1|.|.|TRBJ2-1
CASSFGGSSYNEQFF
TGCGCCAGCAGCTTTGGCGGAAGCTCCTACAATGAGCAGTTCTTC
>TRBV7-8|.|.|TRBJ1-1
CASSAGLGAEAFF
TGTGCCAGCAGCGCCGGACTAGGGGCTGAAGCTTTCTTT
>TRBV11-2|.|.|TRBJ2-3
CASSISGDTQYF
TGTGCCAGCAGCATCTCCGGAGATACGCAGTATTTT
>TRBV11-2|.|few|TRBJ1-4
CASSPYGFDEKLFF
TGTGCCAGCAGCCCCTACGGGTTCGATGAAAAACTGTTTTTT
>TRBV10-3|TRBD1|.|TRBJ1-1
CAISAAGQGARGTEAFF
TGTGCCATCAGTGCGGCGGGACAGGGGGCGAGGGGCACTGAAGCTTTCTTT
>TRBV10-3|TRBD2|.|TRBJ2-7
CAINPSGSYEQYF
TGTGCCATCAATCCTAGCGGGAGCTACGAGCAGTACTTC
>TRBV7-9|.|.|TRBJ2-7
CASSVTVTYEQYF
TGTGCCAGCAGCGTGACAGTAACCTACGAGCAGTACTTC
>TRBV28|.|.|TRBJ1-2
CASSPLGYGYTF
TGTGCCAGCAGTCCTCTCGGGTATGGCTACACCTTC
>TRBV11-3|.|once|TRBJ2-7
CASSHPGPGKQYF
TGTGCCAGCAGCCATCCCGGGCCCGGGAAGCAGTACTTC
>TRBV5-1|TRBD2|.|TRBJ2-1
CASSLSGRDLNEQFF
TGCGCCAGCAGCTTGAGCGGGAGGGATTTGAATGAGCAGTTCTTC
>TRBV10-3|.|.|TRBJ1-2
CAISESGGLKGSYTF
TGTGCCATCAGTGAGTCGGGGGGGCTCAAAGGGAGCTACACCTTC
>TRBV11-2|.|.|TRBJ1-1
CASSLERTANTEAFF
TGTGCCAGCAGCTTAGAAAGGACAGCGAACACTGAAGCTTTCTTT
>TRBV4-1|.|many|TRBJ1-3
CASSQDYGGSSGNTIYF
TGCGCCAGCAGCCAAGATTACGGTGGGAGCTCTGGAAACACCATATATTTT
>TRBV28|.|.|TRBJ2-7
CASSGQGFYEQYF
TGTGCCAGCAGTGGGCAGGGGTTCTACGAGCAGTACTTC
>TRBV25-1|TRBD1|.|TRBJ1-2
CASSGGQAFGAGGYTF
TGTGCCAGCAGTGGGGGACAGGCGTTTGGGGCAGGTGGCTACACCTTC
>TRBV27|TRBD1|.|TRBJ2-7
CASRVGTGSGEQYF
TGTGCCAGCAGAGTCGGGACAGGGTCGGGCGAGCAGTACTTC
>TRBV4-1|TRBD2|.|TRBJ2-7
CASSQPRPSGNYEQYF
TGCGCCAGCAGCCAACCTCGTCCTAGCGGTAACTACGAGCAGTACTTC
>TRBV19|.|.|TRBJ2-1
CASSDIAVTRDEQFF
TGTGCCAGTAGTGATATAGCGGTTACAAGGGATGAGCAGTTCTTC